The clone carrying this TCR beta chain was seen a handful of times. One Seattle source followed patients from active infection through their disease course. The record originates from a study of blood T cell repertoires in COVID-19. About the research overall: The study drew acute and convalescent COVID-19 samples from the United States, Italy and Spain. PBMCs, B-cell-depleted T cells, or T cells provided the cDNA or gDNA that made up the material.

Per the original data handling: Counts of nucleated cells, estimated from reference gene primer amplification, were obtained. Produced via immunoSEQ multiplex PCR; TCRdb's table is partial and in-frame only. V, J and clone size derive from that table, while D and trimming were established from the DNA sequence. The repertoire holds a few hundred thousand clones, with about 86% as singletons. This CDR3 region has 16 residues. V dropped 6 bases and J dropped 0 bases, with 14 bases sitting between them. From germline, CDR1 is LNHDA and CDR2 SQIVND (reference sequence). The clonotype originates from a person between 65 and 80 years old with COVID-19, enrolled during active disease. What was sequenced was peripheral blood. This chain links TRBV19 with TRBJ1-4; D possibly corresponds to TRBD1 (6 bases). The CDR3 sequence: CASRKWGPTTNEKLFF. CDR3 in DNA: TGTGCCAGTAGGAAGTGGGGGCCAACAACTAATGAAAAACTGTTTTTT.